Below, 18 T cell receptor beta chains from the same sample are listed, as sequenced in a study of T cells after yellow fever vaccination. MiXCR, applied by TCRdb to the 5' RACE reads, yields one record per CDR3 protein. The sample has 300,000 or so distinct CDR3 sequences, approximately 7% seen once; the top ten hold 15% to 20%. The sample was PBMCs, taken about 41 days after the first yellow fever vaccination. The receptors come from a man between 18 and 35 years old who received the YFV17D yellow fever vaccine.

This clonotype has just a few counts. The V call is TRBV9, the J call TRBJ2-2; the match to TRBD2 covers 9 bases. The CDR3 runs to 16 residues. J lost 7 bases, V lost 0 bases, and 7 bases had no gene match. Per the germline V gene, CDR1 is SGDLS and CDR2 is YYNGEE. The CDR3, as DNA: TGTGCCAGCAGCGTAGGGGCTAGCGGGGATTACGGGGAGCTGTTTTTT. Translated, it gives CASSVGASGDYGELFF.

The chain uses TRBV18 and TRBJ2-3; 7 bases are shared with TRBD1. V lost 3 bases and J lost 7; bases outside the gene matches: 13. CDR1 and CDR2 (germline): KGHSH, LQKENI. CDR3 size: 16 residues. The CDR3 nucleotides are TGTGCCAGCTCACCGTCCCGTCAACAGGGGCTAAATACGCAGTATTTT. Its translation: CASSPSRQQGLNTQYF.

This chain links TRBV7-3 with TRBJ2-7; possibly TRBD1 for D (6 bases). The CDR3 totals 13 residues. Germline V lookup: CDR1 SGHTA, CDR2 FQGTGA. The ends were cut back, 2 bases at V and 6 bases at J, with 11 bases in the middle. The CDR3 DNA reads TGTGCCAGCAGCTTATATGCAGGGGCCGAGCAGTACGTC. It translates to CASSLYAGAEQYV.

The chain is built from TRBV5-1 and TRBJ1-2; D call uncertain. Per the germline V gene, CDR1 is SGHRS and CDR2 is YFSETQ. The CDR3 totals 14 residues. V shed 0 bases and J shed 0 bases, with 6 bases lying between them. The CDR3 DNA reads as TGCGCCAGCAGCTTGGTTTTCTCTAACTATGGCTACACCTTC. Protein: CASSLVFSNYGYTF.

In its sample, this clonotype was seen a few times. The rearrangement uses TRBV5-1 and TRBJ2-5; D gene unclear. The CDR3 covers 15 residues. Trimming cost V 1 base and J 0 bases, with 10 bases left between them. CDR1 and CDR2 (germline): SGHRS, YFSETQ. CDR3: CASSLIVGDQETQYF. CDR3 DNA: TGCGCCAGCAGCTTGATAGTTGGGGACCAAGAGACCCAGTACTTC. Full variable domain (missing parts from reference TRBV5-1 and TRBJ2-5): KAGVTQTPRYLIKTRGQQVTLSCSPISGHRSVSWYQQTPGQGLQFLFEYFSETQRNKGNFPGRFSGRQFSNSRSEMNVSTLELGDSALYLCASSLIVGDQETQYFGPGTRLLVL.

The genes are TRBV5-1 and TRBJ2-6; D remains ambiguous. V was trimmed by 0 bases and J by 1 base, leaving 26 bases between them. The CDR3 has 22 residues. Per the germline V gene, CDR1 is SGHRS and CDR2 is YFSETQ. CDR3 residues: CASSLVGLGRQFDFSGANVLTF. The DNA for the CDR3 is TGCGCCAGCAGCTTGGTAGGATTGGGTCGGCAGTTTGATTTTTCTGGGGCCAACGTCCTGACTTTC.

The chain has TRBV7-2 and TRBJ2-7; the D gene could be TRBD1 or TRBD2 (6 bases each). Looked up from germline, CDR1 is SGHTA and CDR2 is FQGNSA. The germline V and J ends were trimmed by 5 bases and 3 bases, with 14 bases remaining between them. CDR3 length: 14 residues. The CDR3: CASSPGGGSYEQYV. As DNA, the CDR3 is TGTGCCAGCAGCCCCGGAGGGGGGAGCTACGAGCAGTACGTC.

This clonotype showed up just a few times. The chain recombines TRBV27 with TRBJ1-1, with unresolved D. Germline V gene sequence: CDR1 MNHEY, CDR2 SMNVEV (reference sequence). V lost 3 bases and J lost 5, with 13 bases in between. This CDR3 is 14 amino acids long. CDR3 nucleotide sequence: TGTGCCAGCAGTTTGGGTTCCTCCCCGACTGAAGCTTTCTTT. It translates to CASSLGSSPTEAFF.

This clonotype was detected many times. J is TRBJ1-1 and V is TRBV24-1; D gene uncertain. In germline, CDR1 is KGHDR, CDR2 SFDVKD. The CDR3 sequence is 11 residues long. V lost 4 bases and J lost 7, with 6 bases in between. CDR3 protein: CATSDGVEAFF. The CDR3 region has the DNA TGTGCCACCAGTGACGGGGTTGAAGCTTTCTTT.

In this sample, this clonotype turned up many times. In DNA, the CDR3 is TGCGCCAGCAGCTTACCCCAAGAGACCCAGTACTTC. This codes for CASSLPQETQYF. The chain employs TRBV5-1 and TRBJ2-5; the D is unclear. CDR3 length: 12 residues. V was shortened by 2 bases and J by 1 base, with 3 bases between the two germline ends. Germline CDR1 SGHRS, CDR2 YFSETQ.

This clonotype was found many times. J is TRBJ2-1 and V is TRBV5-5; weak D call: TRBD2 (6 bases). The germline V and J ends were trimmed by 1 base and 0 bases, with 8 bases remaining between them. Per the germline V gene, CDR1 is SGHKS and CDR2 is YYEKEE (reference sequence). The CDR3 runs 15 residues. The DNA of the CDR3 is TGTGCCAGCAGCTTGACGGGGGACTCCTACAATGAGCAGTTCTTC. Translating gives CASSLTGDSYNEQFF.

The chain is built from TRBV5-4 and TRBJ1-1; D is unclear. V was clipped by 4 bases and J by 4 bases, with 11 bases between them. This CDR3 is built from 13 residues. Germline V gives CDR1 SGHNT, CDR2 YYREEE (reference sequence). The CDR3 reads CASSLEGPTEAFF. The CDR3 nucleotides are TGTGCCAGCAGCCTTGAGGGTCCCACTGAAGCTTTCTTT.

The gene calls are TRBV19 and TRBJ1-2; D not certain. This CDR3 contains 12 residues. V lost 3 bases, J lost 8 bases, and 10 bases lay in between. Per germline, CDR1 LNHDA and CDR2 SQIVND (reference sequence). In DNA, the CDR3 is TGTGCCAGTAGTATCTGGGGATTCGGCTACACCTTC. It specifies CASSIWGFGYTF.

The V and J genes are TRBV20-1 and TRBJ2-1; D assignment may be TRBD1 or TRBD2 (6 bases each). V was cut by 5 bases and J by 5 bases, with 16 bases left in between. CDR3 length: 14 residues. Germline loops: CDR1 DFQATT, CDR2 SNEGSKA (reference sequence). The CDR3 loop is CSAPPGGRDNEQFF. The CDR3 bases are TGCAGTGCTCCTCCCGGGGGCAGGGACAATGAGCAGTTCTTC.

This clonotype has at least ten counts. The chain links TRBV20-1 to TRBJ1-1, with TRBD1 identical over 9 bases. The J segment lost 6 bases and the V segment lost 3 bases, leaving 5 bases of the junction unmatched. This CDR3 contains 13 residues. CDR1 is DFQATT, CDR2 SNEGSKA, per germline (reference sequence). The CDR3 is CSARSDRGAEAFF. The CDR3 DNA reads TGCAGTGCTAGGTCGGACAGGGGTGCTGAAGCTTTCTTT.

In its sample, this clonotype was seen a few times. The chain couples TRBV20-1 to TRBJ2-5; D is undetermined. The CDR3 runs to 15 residues. Germline V gene sequence: CDR1 DFQATT, CDR2 SNEGSKA (reference sequence). V was pared by 3 bases and J by 4 bases, with 18 bases between. CDR3 protein: CSARSIDTVGETQYF. The CDR3 DNA reads as TGCAGTGCTAGGTCCATCGACACGGTGGGAGAGACCCAGTACTTC.

The V gene is TRBV5-1, the J gene TRBJ2-4; D might be TRBD2 (5 bases). The V gene lost 1 base and the J gene lost 9 bases, with 14 bases spanning the gap. From germline, CDR1 is SGHRS and CDR2 YFSETQ. CDR3 length: 14 amino acids. The CDR3 is CASSLNTGLSIQYF. CDR3 bases: TGCGCCAGCAGCTTGAACACGGGGTTATCCATTCAGTACTTC.

This clonotype was seen a few times. The CDR3 is CASNRQGMNEAFF. CDR3 nucleotide sequence: TGTGCCAGCAACCGACAGGGAATGAATGAAGCTTTCTTT. This sequence joins TRBV9 and TRBJ1-1; TRBD1 agrees at 7 bases. The V gene's germline CDR1 is SGDLS and CDR2 YYNGEE. V lost 6 bases to trimming and J lost 7 bases; unmatched junction nucleotides: 9. This CDR3 comprises 13 residues. The entire variable domain, with the rest obtained from reference TRBV9 and TRBJ1-1, is as follows: DSGVTQTPKHLITATGQRVTLRCSPRSGDLSVYWYQQSLDQGLQFLIQYYNGEERAKGNILERFSAQQFPDLHSELNLSSLELGDSALYFCASNRQGMNEAFFGQGTRLTVV.